The following is a TCR beta chain sequence with its context. Antigen unknown. The germline V gene has CDR1 SGHNT and CDR2 YYREEE (reference sequence). The CDR3 consists of 16 residues. Trimming stripped 4 bases from V and 0 bases from J, with 11 bases between. The source of the sample is a study of Ad26.COV2.S vaccination and SARS-CoV-2 variants. Whole-study context: Once or twice, 56 days apart, Ad26.COV2.S was delivered intramuscularly. Study results and limitations: Reportedly, spike-specific CD8+ and CD4+ T cell responses achieved substantial breadth once vaccination had taken place.

Treatment specified: 15 to 20 received Ad26.COV2.S at low or high dose, single or two shots; roughly five received placebo; per-sample allocation not given. The investigators took samples on day 63 after the first vaccine or placebo injection. This table comes from immunoSEQ multiplex PCR, and its TCRdb copy is limited to in-frame clones, with some not included. This table holds about 420,000 clones, 88% found once. Source: peripheral blood, taken in a trial of Ad26.COV2.S vaccine versus placebo. The TCR was taken from a person aged 18-60 years who received the Ad26.COV2.S COVID-19 vaccine or a placebo. V usage is TRBV5-4 and J usage is TRBJ1-6, with TRBD1 as a possible D gene (5 bases). CDR3: CASSRGLSSYNSPLHF. In DNA, the CDR3 is TGTGCCAGCAGCCGGGGCTTGAGCTCCTATAATTCACCCCTCCACTTT.